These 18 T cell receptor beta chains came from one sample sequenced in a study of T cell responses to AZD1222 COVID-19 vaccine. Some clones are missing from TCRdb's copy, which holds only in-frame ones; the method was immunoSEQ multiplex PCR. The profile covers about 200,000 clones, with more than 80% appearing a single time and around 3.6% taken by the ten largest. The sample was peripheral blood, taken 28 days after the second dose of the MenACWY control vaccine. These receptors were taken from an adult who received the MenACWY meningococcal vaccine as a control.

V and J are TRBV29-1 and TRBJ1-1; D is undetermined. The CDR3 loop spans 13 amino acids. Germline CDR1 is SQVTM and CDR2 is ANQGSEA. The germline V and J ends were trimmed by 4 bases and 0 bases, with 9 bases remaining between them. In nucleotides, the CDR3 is TGCAGCGTTGTAAGACGTATGAACACTGAAGCTTTCTTT. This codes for CSVVRRMNTEAFF. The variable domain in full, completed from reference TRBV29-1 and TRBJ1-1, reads SAVISQKPSRDICQRGTSLTIQCQVDSQVTMMFWYRQQPGQSLTLIATANQGSEATYESGFVIDKFPISRPNLTFSTLTVSNMSPEDSSIYLCSVVRRMNTEAFFGQGTRLTVV.

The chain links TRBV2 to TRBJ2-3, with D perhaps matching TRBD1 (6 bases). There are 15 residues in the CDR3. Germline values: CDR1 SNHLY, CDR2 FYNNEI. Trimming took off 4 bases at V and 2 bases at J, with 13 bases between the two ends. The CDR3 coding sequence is TGTGCCAGCAGTGCCCAGGGGACATACACAGATACGCAGTATTTT. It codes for CASSAQGTYTDTQYF.

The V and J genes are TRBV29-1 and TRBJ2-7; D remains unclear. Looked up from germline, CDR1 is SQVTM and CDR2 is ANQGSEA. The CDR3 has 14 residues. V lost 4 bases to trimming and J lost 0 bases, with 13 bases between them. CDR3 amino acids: CSVGRWQNSYEQYF. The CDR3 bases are TGCAGCGTTGGTAGATGGCAAAACTCCTACGAGCAGTACTTC.

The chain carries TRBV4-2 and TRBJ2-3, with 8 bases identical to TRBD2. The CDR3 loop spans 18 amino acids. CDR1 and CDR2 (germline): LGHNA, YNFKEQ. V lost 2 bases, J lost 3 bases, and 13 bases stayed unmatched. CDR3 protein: CASSQQLAGGLSTDTQYF. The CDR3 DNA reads TGTGCCAGCAGCCAACAACTGGCGGGAGGCTTATCGACAGATACGCAGTATTTT.

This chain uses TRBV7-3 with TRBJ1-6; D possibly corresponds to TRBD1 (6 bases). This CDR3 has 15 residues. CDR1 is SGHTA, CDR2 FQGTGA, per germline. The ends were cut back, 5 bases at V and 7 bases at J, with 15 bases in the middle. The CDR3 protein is CASSPRGLPNSPLHF. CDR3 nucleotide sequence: TGTGCCAGCAGCCCGCGGGGGCTACCGAATTCACCCCTCCACTTT.

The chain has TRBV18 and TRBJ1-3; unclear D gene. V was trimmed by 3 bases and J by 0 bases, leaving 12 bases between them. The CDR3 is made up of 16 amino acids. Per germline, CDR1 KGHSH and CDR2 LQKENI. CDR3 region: CASSPASPSSGNTIYF. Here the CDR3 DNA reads TGTGCCAGCTCACCGGCGTCCCCTAGCTCTGGAAACACCATATATTTT.

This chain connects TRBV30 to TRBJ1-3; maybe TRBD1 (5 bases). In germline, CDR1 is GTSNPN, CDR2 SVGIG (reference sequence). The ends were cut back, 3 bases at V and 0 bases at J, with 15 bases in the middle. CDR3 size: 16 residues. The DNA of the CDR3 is TGTGCCTGGAGGCTTCCCGGGACTTTCTCTGGAAACACCATATATTTT. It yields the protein CAWRLPGTFSGNTIYF. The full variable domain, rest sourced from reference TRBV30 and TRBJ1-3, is SQTIHQWPATLVQPVGSPLSLECTVEGTSNPNLYWYRQAAGRGLQLLFYSVGIGQISSEVPQNLSASRPQDRQFILSSKKLLLSDSGFYLCAWRLPGTFSGNTIYFGEGSWLTVV.

The CDR3 bases are TGCGCCAGCAGCTTGGCCGGGACAGGGGAAACTGAAGCTTTCTTT. Its translation is CASSLAGTGETEAFF. The chain has TRBV5-1 and TRBJ1-1; 10 bases agree with TRBD1. The CDR3 covers 15 residues. Looked up from germline, CDR1 is SGHRS and CDR2 is YFSETQ. After removal of 0 bases from V and 5 bases from J, the junction contained 4 bases not matched to a gene.

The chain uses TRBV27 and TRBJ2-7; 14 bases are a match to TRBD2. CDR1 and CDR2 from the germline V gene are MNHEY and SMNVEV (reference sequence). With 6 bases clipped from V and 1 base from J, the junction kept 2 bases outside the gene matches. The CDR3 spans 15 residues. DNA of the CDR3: TGTGCCAGCAGGACTAGCGGGAGGGCTTCCTACGAGCAGTACTTC. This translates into CASRTSGRASYEQYF.

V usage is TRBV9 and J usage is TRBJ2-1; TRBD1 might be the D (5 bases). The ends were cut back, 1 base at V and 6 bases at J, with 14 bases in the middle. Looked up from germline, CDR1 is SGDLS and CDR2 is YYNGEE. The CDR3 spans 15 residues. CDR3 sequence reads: CASSVLWGRSNEQFF. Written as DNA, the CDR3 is TGTGCCAGCAGCGTACTTTGGGGCCGGAGCAATGAGCAGTTCTTC. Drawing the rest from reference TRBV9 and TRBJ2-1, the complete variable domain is DSGVTQTPKHLITATGQRVTLRCSPRSGDLSVYWYQQSLDQGLQFLIQYYNGEERAKGNILERFSAQQFPDLHSELNLSSLELGDSALYFCASSVLWGRSNEQFFGPGTRLTVL.

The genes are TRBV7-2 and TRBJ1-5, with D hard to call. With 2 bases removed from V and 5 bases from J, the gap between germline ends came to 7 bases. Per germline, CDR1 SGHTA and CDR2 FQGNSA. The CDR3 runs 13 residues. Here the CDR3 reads CASSLSGYQPQHF. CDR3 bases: TGTGCCAGCAGCTTAAGTGGGTATCAGCCCCAGCATTTT.

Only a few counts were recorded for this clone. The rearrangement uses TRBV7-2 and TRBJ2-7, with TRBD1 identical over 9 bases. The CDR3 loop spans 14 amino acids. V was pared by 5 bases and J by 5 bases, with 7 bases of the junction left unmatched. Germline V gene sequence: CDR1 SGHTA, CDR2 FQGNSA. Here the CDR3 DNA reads TGTGCCAGCAGCACCGGGACAGGGATTGACGAGCAGTACTTC. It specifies CASSTGTGIDEQYF.

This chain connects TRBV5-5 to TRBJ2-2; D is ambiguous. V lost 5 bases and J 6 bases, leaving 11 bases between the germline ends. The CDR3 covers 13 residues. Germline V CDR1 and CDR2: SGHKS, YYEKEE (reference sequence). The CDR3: CASSNTLAGELFF. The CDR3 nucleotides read TGTGCCAGCAGTAATACCCTCGCCGGGGAGCTGTTTTTT.

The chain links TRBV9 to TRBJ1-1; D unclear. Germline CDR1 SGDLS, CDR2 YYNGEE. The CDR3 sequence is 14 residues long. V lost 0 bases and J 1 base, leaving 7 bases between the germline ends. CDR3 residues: CASSVATANTEAFF. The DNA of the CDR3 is TGTGCCAGCAGCGTAGCTACGGCGAACACTGAAGCTTTCTTT.

CDR3 loop: CASSLDGGRNQPQHF. The CDR3 nucleotides are TGTGCCAGCAGCTTAGACGGGGGACGTAATCAGCCCCAGCATTTT. This chain links TRBV7-2 with TRBJ1-5, with a tentative D call TRBD1 (5 bases). Looked up from germline, CDR1 is SGHTA and CDR2 is FQGNSA. The CDR3 covers 15 residues. V lost 1 base and J 4 bases, leaving 11 bases between the germline ends.

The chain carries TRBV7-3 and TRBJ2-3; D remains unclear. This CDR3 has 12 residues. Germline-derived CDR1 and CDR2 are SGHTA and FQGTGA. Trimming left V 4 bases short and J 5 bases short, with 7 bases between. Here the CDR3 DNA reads TGTGCCAGCAGCTCCTACGGAGATACGCAGTATTTT. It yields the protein CASSSYGDTQYF.

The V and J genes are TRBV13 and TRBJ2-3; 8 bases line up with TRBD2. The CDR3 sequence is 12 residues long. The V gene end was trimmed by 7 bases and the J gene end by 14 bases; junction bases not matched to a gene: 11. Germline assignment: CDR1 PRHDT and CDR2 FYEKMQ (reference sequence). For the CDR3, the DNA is TGTGCCAGCAACAAAGAGGGGACTAGGTTGTATTTT. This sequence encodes CASNKEGTRLYF.

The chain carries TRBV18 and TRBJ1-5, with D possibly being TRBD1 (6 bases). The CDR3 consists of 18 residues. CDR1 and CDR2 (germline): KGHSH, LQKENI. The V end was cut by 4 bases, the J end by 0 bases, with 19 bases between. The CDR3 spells CASSQGGGAWDSNQPQHF. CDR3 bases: TGTGCCAGCTCACAAGGTGGGGGGGCTTGGGATAGCAATCAGCCCCAGCATTTT.